These 7 T cell receptor beta chains originate from one sample sequenced in a study of cytomegalovirus exposure and HLA in healthy donors. PCR employed 60 Vbeta and 13 Jbeta primers. The repertoire was sequenced with immunoSEQ multiplex PCR; TCRdb's copy has only in-frame clones and lacks some. The table includes a few hundred thousand clones, about 86% detected once. The sequencing sample was made of PBMCs. These receptors originate from a woman aged 55 to 70 in good health and CMV-seropositive.

This chain joins TRBV6-1 and TRBJ2-1; TRBD2 agrees at 10 bases. CDR1 and CDR2 from the germline V gene are MNHNS and SASEGT. Trimming cost V 6 bases and J 7 bases; bases outside gene matches: 6. This CDR3 spans 14 amino acids. CDR3 sequence reads: CASSDSGRKNEQFF. For the CDR3, the DNA is TGTGCCAGCAGCGATAGCGGGAGGAAGAATGAGCAGTTCTTC.

The V gene is TRBV5-4, the J gene TRBJ2-5; possibly TRBD1 for D (5 bases). V lost 2 bases, J lost 3 bases, and 5 bases lay in between. The CDR3 is 12 amino acids. Germline CDR1 and CDR2: SGHNT and YYREEE (reference sequence). DNA for the CDR3: TGTGCCAGCAGCTTAGGGGAAGAGACCCAGTACTTC. This codes for CASSLGEETQYF.

The V and J genes are TRBV5-4 and TRBJ2-7; 12 bases line up with TRBD2. Unmatched junction bases numbered 4, after V lost 4 bases and J lost 5 bases. CDR1 is SGHNT, CDR2 YYREEE, per germline (reference sequence). This CDR3 is 14 amino acids long. CDR3 in amino acids: CASSPRTSGNEQYF. The CDR3 region has the DNA TGTGCCAGCAGCCCGCGGACTAGCGGGAACGAGCAGTACTTC.

This clone has only one observation. The rearrangement joins TRBV29-1 to TRBJ2-7; 7 bases are a match to TRBD2. The trim removed 4 bases at V and 6 bases at J, leaving 6 bases unmatched. This CDR3 is built from 12 residues. Germline CDR1 reads SQVTM; CDR2 reads ANQGSEA. The CDR3 nucleotides read TGCAGCGTTGGACAGCGGGAAGGCGAGCAGTACTTC. Its protein product is CSVGQREGEQYF.

This clone has a handful of counts. The V and J genes are TRBV4-1 and TRBJ1-5, with D perhaps matching TRBD1 (6 bases). Germline V gene lookup returns CDR1 MGHRA and CDR2 YSYEKL. V was clipped by 6 bases and J by 0 bases, with 12 bases between them. CDR3 length: 15 residues. For the CDR3, the DNA is TGCGCCAGCAGTCAACAGGGTTATAGCAATCAGCCCCAGCATTTT. Translating gives CASSQQGYSNQPQHF.

Remarks on this clone: One end of the junction does not line up with germline, which may come from a read error. The chain combines TRBV7-9 with TRBJ1-2, with TRBD1 as a possible D gene (5 bases). Germline values: CDR1 SEHNR, CDR2 FQNEAQ (reference sequence). The CDR3 runs 13 residues. The DNA of the CDR3 is TGTTCCAGCAGCCCGCAAGCAGGGCAGGGCTACACCTTC. It specifies CSSSPQAGQGYTF.

The rearrangement uses TRBV7-9 and TRBJ2-1; D is unclear. V lost 0 bases to trimming and J lost 7 bases, with 7 bases between them. Germline assignment: CDR1 SEHNR and CDR2 FQNEAQ (reference sequence). The CDR3 has 13 amino acids. The CDR3 protein is CASSLALSNEQFF. CDR3 bases: TGTGCCAGCAGCTTAGCACTTAGTAATGAGCAGTTCTTC. Full variable domain (remainder filled in from reference TRBV7-9 and TRBJ2-1): DTGVSQNPRHKITKRGQNVTFRCDPISEHNRLYWYRQTLGQGPEFLTYFQNEAQLEKSRLLSDRFSAERPKGSFSTLEIQRTEQGDSAMYLCASSLALSNEQFFGPGTRLTVL.